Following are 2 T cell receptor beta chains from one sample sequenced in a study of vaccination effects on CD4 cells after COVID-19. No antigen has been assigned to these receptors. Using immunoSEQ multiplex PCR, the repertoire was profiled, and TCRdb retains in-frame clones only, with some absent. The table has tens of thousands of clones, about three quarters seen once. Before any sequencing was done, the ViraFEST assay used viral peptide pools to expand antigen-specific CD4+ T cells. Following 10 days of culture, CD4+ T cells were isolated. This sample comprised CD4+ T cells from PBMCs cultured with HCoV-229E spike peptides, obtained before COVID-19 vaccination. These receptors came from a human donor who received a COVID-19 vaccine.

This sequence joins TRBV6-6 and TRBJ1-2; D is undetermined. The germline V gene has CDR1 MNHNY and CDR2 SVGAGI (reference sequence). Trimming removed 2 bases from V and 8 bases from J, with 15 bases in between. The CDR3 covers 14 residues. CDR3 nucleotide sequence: TGTGCCAGCAGTTACCAGGTACTTCTAAACGGCTACACCTTC. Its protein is CASSYQVLLNGYTF.

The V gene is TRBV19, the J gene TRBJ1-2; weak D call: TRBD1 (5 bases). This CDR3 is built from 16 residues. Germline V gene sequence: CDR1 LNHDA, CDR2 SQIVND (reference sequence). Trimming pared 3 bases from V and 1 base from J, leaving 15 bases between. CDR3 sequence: CASSIVAGTLNYGYTF. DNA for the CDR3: TGTGCCAGTAGTATCGTGGCAGGGACTCTTAACTATGGCTACACCTTC.